Shown below are 14 T cell receptor beta chains from a single sample sequenced in a study of high-grade serous ovarian cancer treatment subgroups. Assay used: immunoSEQ multiplex PCR; TCRdb lists only in-frame clones, some missing. The sample carries several thousand clones, around 79% recorded once. Tumor tissue was taken before any definitive surgery or chemotherapy was given. Sequenced sample: tumor tissue. These TCRs come from a human donor with high-grade serous ovarian cancer.

This clone came up a few times. This sequence joins TRBV2 and TRBJ1-2; 9 nucleotides match TRBD1. This CDR3 comprises 15 residues. Per germline, CDR1 SNHLY and CDR2 FYNNEI. Trimming removed 5 bases from V and 2 bases from J; junction bases left unmatched: 6. For the CDR3, the DNA is TGTGCCAGCAGTTTCACACAGGGGGCAAACTATGGCTACACCTTC. Translating it yields CASSFTQGANYGYTF.

The V gene is TRBV18, the J gene TRBJ2-5, with unresolved D. Germline V gene lookup returns CDR1 KGHSH and CDR2 LQKENI. The ends were cut back, 3 bases at V and 1 base at J, with 9 bases in the middle. CDR3 length: 14 amino acids. CDR3 amino acids: CASSPREFQETQYF. CDR3 sequence (DNA): TGTGCCAGCTCACCTAGGGAATTCCAAGAGACCCAGTACTTC.

The V gene is TRBV19, the J gene TRBJ1-5; D gene unclear. Germline V lookup: CDR1 LNHDA, CDR2 SQIVND (reference sequence). The CDR3 loop spans 17 amino acids. Trimming left V 7 bases short and J 0 bases short, with 19 bases between. The CDR3 region has the DNA TGTGCCAGTATTCCCACCCGAGGACGGTTTAGCAATCAGCCCCAGCATTTT. It yields the protein CASIPTRGRFSNQPQHF.

The genes are TRBV11-2 and TRBJ2-1, with D perhaps matching TRBD1 (9 bases). This CDR3 comprises 16 residues. V lost 6 bases and J lost 9, with 24 bases in between. Germline V gene data show CDR1 as SGHAT and CDR2 as FQNNGV. CDR3: CASRPGTGSAGGEQFF. CDR3 DNA: TGTGCCAGCAGGCCCGGGACAGGGTCGGCGGGGGGTGAGCAGTTCTTC.

The chain is built from TRBV5-4 and TRBJ2-5, with 7 bases lining up with TRBD2. The CDR3 consists of 15 residues. Trimming at V came to 0 bases and at J to 4 bases, leaving 6 bases not matched to a gene. Germline V gene sequence: CDR1 SGHNT, CDR2 YYREEE (reference sequence). CDR3: CASSLEGEGGETQYF. The CDR3, as DNA: TGTGCCAGCAGCTTGGAAGGGGAGGGCGGAGAGACCCAGTACTTC.

The chain employs TRBV11-2 and TRBJ1-5, with a weak D call TRBD1 (5 bases). The CDR3 is 15 amino acids. V lost 2 bases and J lost 2, with 10 bases in between. Germline V lookup: CDR1 SGHAT, CDR2 FQNNGV. CDR3 coding DNA: TGTGCCAGCAGCTTATCGGGGCTCCGCAATCAGCCCCAGCATTTT. Its translation: CASSLSGLRNQPQHF.

The chain has TRBV19 and TRBJ2-1; 9 nucleotides match TRBD2. The CDR3 consists of 17 residues. Germline assignment: CDR1 LNHDA and CDR2 SQIVND (reference sequence). V gave up 1 base and J gave up 6 bases; unmatched junction bases: 10. The CDR3 is CASSIGDSGGQANEQFF. The CDR3 DNA follows: TGTGCCAGTAGTATAGGGGATAGCGGGGGCCAGGCCAATGAGCAGTTCTTC.

This chain connects TRBV27 to TRBJ1-3; 8 bases are shared with TRBD1. The CDR3 runs 17 residues. Germline V CDR1 and CDR2: MNHEY, SMNVEV (reference sequence). Trimming at V came to 3 bases and at J to 0 bases, leaving 7 bases not matched to a gene. This CDR3 reads CASSFGRGPFSGNTIYF. CDR3 coding DNA: TGTGCCAGCAGTTTCGGCAGGGGGCCCTTCTCTGGAAACACCATATATTTT.

The chain is built from TRBV29-1 and TRBJ2-1; 11 nucleotides agree with TRBD2. CDR1 and CDR2 (germline): SQVTM, ANQGSEA. V was pared by 5 bases and J by 7 bases, with 10 bases of the junction left unmatched. The length of the CDR3 is 15 residues. The CDR3 is CSVSGTSGKINEQFF. The DNA of the CDR3 is TGCAGCGTTTCCGGGACTAGCGGAAAAATAAATGAGCAGTTCTTC.

By frequency in the sample, this clone is large. The sample has other DNA sequences that encode this CDR3 too. V usage is TRBV29-1 and J usage is TRBJ1-1, with 9 nucleotides matching TRBD1. Germline V gene sequence: CDR1 SQVTM, CDR2 ANQGSEA. The trim removed 6 bases at V and 2 bases at J, leaving 4 bases unmatched. CDR3 length equals 13 residues. The CDR3 DNA reads as TGCAGCGTCGGACAGGGGCGAAACACTGAAGCTTTCTTT. Translation: CSVGQGRNTEAFF.

The chain has TRBV7-6 and TRBJ2-5, with 10 bases identical to TRBD1. The V and J ends lost 5 bases and 5 bases, in that order; junction bases with no gene match: 11. This CDR3 comprises 16 residues. In germline, CDR1 is SGHVS, CDR2 FNYEAQ. This chain's CDR3 is CASSPIGGQGTETQYF. The CDR3, as DNA: TGTGCCAGCAGCCCAATAGGGGGACAGGGGACGGAGACCCAGTACTTC. The entire variable domain, with the rest obtained from reference TRBV7-6 and TRBJ2-5, is as follows: GAGVSQSPRYKVTKRGQDVALRCDPISGHVSLYWYRQALGQGPEFLTYFNYEAQQDKSGLPNDRFSAERPEGSISTLTIQRTEQRDSAMYRCASSPIGGQGTETQYFGPGTRLLVL.

This clone was observed once. The rearrangement links TRBV5-5 to TRBJ1-6; 10 bases map to TRBD1. The CDR3 runs to 15 residues. V lost 3 bases and J lost 9; bases outside the gene matches: 6. CDR1 is SGHKS, CDR2 YYEKEE, per germline (reference sequence). The CDR3 region has the DNA TGTGCCAGCAGCTCTCGGGGGACAGGGGTTTCACCCCTCCACTTT. It codes for CASSSRGTGVSPLHF.

The chain uses TRBV2 and TRBJ1-5, with D unclear. The CDR3 has 10 residues. In germline, CDR1 is SNHLY, CDR2 FYNNEI. V was trimmed by 10 bases and J by 7 bases, leaving 8 bases between them. The CDR3 reads CAKLRQPQHF. The CDR3 region has the DNA TGTGCCAAACTGAGGCAGCCCCAGCATTTT.

In this sample, this clone turned up a few times. The J gene is TRBJ2-7, the V gene TRBV4-2, with D unclear. Trimming cost V 0 bases and J 2 bases, with 11 bases left between them. This CDR3 has 15 amino acids. Germline CDR1 reads LGHNA; CDR2 reads YNFKEQ. The CDR3 region has the DNA TGTGCCAGCAGCCAAGAAGGCACCTTCACCTACGAGCAGTACTTC. Its protein is CASSQEGTFTYEQYF.